Reported below is one TCR beta chain. Its antigen remains unknown. Because it lacks the conserved phenylalanine or tryptophan at the end, this CDR3 is likely a read error. This sample was taken from a study of shared clonotypes between healthy human individuals. The study, taken as a whole, reports: The study found 4.5% to 6% of naive CD4 clonotypes shared across several donors.

The trim removed 5 bases at V and 2 bases at J, leaving 6 bases unmatched. This CDR3 contains 15 residues. Germline V CDR1 and CDR2: MNHEY, SMNVEV (reference sequence). Every contributor of samples was a Caucasian grown-up residing in Nashville, Tennessee. Per sorted-subset replicate PCR, input was roughly 200 ng DNA, representing some 30,000 T cell genomes. Sequencing was performed with immunoSEQ multiplex PCR; in TCRdb, only in-frame clones are kept and a portion is missing. The sample contains over a million clones, around 82% of which appear only once. Material for sequencing was memory CD4+ T cells from PBMCs. As for subset: CD45RA-negative fraction. The clonotype comes from a young man in good health. Some clones in this sample may be carry-over from other donors' samples. The genes are TRBV27 and TRBJ1-2; 9 bases fit TRBD1. Written as DNA, the CDR3 is TGTGCCAGCAGTCCGAGACAGGGGGGGAACTATGGCTACACCTCC. It translates to CASSPRQGGNYGYTS.